This T cell receptor (beta chain) is drawn from a study of blood T cell repertoires in COVID-19. Study information: Nucleic acid was either cDNA or gDNA, and it came from T cells, B-cell-depleted T cells, or PBMCs.

In the case of this clone: This CDR3 is also generated by other DNA sequences in the sample.

In germline, CDR1 is SEHNR, CDR2 FQNEAQ (reference sequence). Trimming removed 3 bases from V and 0 bases from J, with 3 bases in between. CDR3 length equals 12 residues. Clones were read by immunoSEQ multiplex PCR, and TCRdb kept only the in-frame ones, dropping some. The sample records roughly 200,000 clones, roughly 90% being singletons. Before they entered the study, exposed participants had met a COVID-19 case within 2 weeks. The sample taken for sequencing was PBMCs or T cells enriched from blood (not recorded which). This receptor was obtained from a woman aged 25 to 45 who had been exposed to COVID-19. The rearrangement joins TRBV7-9 to TRBJ2-7; D gene uncertain. CDR3 DNA sequence: TGTGCCAGCAGCTTTAGCTCCTACGAGCAGTACTTC. Encoded protein: CASSFSSYEQYF.